This T cell receptor (beta chain) is from a study of Ad26.COV2.S vaccination and SARS-CoV-2 variants. Germline CDR1 and CDR2: SGHTA and FQGNSA. The CDR3 consists of 11 residues. Assay: immunoSEQ multiplex PCR; the TCRdb copy retains only in-frame clones and omits some. The table records a few hundred thousand clones, approximately 92% of them present only once. Notes on the study in general: Placebo and vaccine recipients had non-spike TCR breadth that was similar.

The treatment denotes: 15 to 20 received Ad26.COV2.S at low or high dose, single or two shots; 5 received placebo; per-sample allocation not given. Sampling occurred on day 63 after the first vaccine or placebo injection. An adult donor aged 18-55 years was enrolled in Boston. A word on this clone: Its matching antigen is unknown.

Sequencing used peripheral blood, obtained in a trial of Ad26.COV2.S vaccine versus placebo. The V call is TRBV7-2, the J call TRBJ1-4; D is uncertain. The source is a person aged 18-65 years who received the Ad26.COV2.S COVID-19 vaccine or a placebo. CDR3 amino acids: CDELGDEKLFF. In DNA, the CDR3 is TGTGACGAGCTAGGAGATGAAAAACTGTTTTTT.